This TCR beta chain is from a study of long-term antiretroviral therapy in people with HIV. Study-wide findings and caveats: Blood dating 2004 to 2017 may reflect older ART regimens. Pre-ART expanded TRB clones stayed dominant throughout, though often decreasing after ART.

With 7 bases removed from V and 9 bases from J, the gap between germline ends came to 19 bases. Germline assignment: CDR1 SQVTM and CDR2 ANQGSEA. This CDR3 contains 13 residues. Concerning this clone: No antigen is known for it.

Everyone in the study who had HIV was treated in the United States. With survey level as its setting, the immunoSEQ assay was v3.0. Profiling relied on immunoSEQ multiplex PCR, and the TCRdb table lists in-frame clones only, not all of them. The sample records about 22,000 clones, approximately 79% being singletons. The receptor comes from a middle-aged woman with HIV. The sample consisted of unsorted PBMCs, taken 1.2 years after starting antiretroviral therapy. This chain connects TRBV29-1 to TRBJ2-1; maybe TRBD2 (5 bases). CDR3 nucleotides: TGCAGCGCGCAGACCCTCCTCCGGGGTGAGCAGTTCTTC. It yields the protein CSAQTLLRGEQFF.